The clone carrying this T cell receptor (beta chain) has more than one count but fewer than ten. The antigen is undetermined. Using RNA transcripts as the source, TCR beta CDR3 regions were amplified. Primed by the HTBI set, a first-round RT-PCR was run on the TCR CDR3. One entry per CDR3 protein results from TCRdb running MiXCR on the multiplex PCR reads. In the table there are over 700,000 distinct CDR3 sequences, roughly a sixth of which are singletons. The data originate from a study of T cells in Graves' hyperthyroidism and ophthalmopathy. Study background: Pretreatment peripheral blood was obtained at initial diagnosis.

The CDR3 sequence is 18 residues long. The germline V gene has CDR1 SGHRS and CDR2 YFSETQ. V shed 4 bases and J 6 bases; nucleotides not matched to a gene: 12. Regarding the study as a whole: The model forecast ophthalmopathy, anticipating it by a median about six months before onset.

Participants, patients aged 18 to 65, had newly diagnosed hyperthyroidism with a duration under 2 months. Sequencing was carried out using blood. This sequence originates from a woman aged 50 to 60 with Graves' hyperthyroidism that later progressed to Graves' ophthalmopathy. The chain recombines TRBV5-1 with TRBJ2-2, with 13 bases matching TRBD2. CDR3 loop: CASSPAGTSGVIAGELFF. In nucleotides, the CDR3 is TGCGCCAGCAGCCCGGCCGGGACTAGCGGGGTTATCGCCGGGGAGCTGTTTTTT.